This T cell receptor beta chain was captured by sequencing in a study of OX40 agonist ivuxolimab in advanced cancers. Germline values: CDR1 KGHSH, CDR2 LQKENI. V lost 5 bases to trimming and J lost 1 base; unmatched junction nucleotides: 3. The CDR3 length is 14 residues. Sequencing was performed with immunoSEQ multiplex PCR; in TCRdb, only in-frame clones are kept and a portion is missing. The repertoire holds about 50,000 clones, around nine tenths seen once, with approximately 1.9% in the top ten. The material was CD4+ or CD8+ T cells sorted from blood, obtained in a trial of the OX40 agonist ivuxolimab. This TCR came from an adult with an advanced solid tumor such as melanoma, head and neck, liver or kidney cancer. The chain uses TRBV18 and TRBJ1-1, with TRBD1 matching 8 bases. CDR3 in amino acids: CASSFDRGNTEAFF. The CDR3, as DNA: TGTGCCAGCTCATTCGACAGGGGGAACACTGAAGCTTTCTTT.